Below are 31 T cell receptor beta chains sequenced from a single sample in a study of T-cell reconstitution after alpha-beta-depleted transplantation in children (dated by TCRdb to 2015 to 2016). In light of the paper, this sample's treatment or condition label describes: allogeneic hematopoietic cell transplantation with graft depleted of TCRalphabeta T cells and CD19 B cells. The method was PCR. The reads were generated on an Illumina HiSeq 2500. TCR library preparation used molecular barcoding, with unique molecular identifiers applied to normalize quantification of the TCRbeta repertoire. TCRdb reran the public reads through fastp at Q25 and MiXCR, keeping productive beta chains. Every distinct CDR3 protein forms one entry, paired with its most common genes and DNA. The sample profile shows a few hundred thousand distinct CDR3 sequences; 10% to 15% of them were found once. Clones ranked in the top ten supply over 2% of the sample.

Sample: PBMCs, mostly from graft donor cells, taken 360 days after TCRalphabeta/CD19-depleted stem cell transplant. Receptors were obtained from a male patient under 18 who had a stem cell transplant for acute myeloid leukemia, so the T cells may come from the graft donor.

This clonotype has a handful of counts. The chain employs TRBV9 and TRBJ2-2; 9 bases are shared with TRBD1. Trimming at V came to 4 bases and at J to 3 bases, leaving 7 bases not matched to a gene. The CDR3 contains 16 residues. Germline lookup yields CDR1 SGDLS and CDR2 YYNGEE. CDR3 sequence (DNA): TGTGCCAGCAGCCCTCACAGGGGGCAGGACACCGGGGAGCTGTTTTTT. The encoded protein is CASSPHRGQDTGELFF.

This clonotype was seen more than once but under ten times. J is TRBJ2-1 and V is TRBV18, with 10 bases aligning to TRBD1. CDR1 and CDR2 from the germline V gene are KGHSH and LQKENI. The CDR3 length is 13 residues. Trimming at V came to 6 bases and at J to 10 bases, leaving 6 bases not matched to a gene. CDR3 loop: CASSRDRGPEQFF. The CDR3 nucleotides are TGTGCCAGCTCCCGGGACAGGGGTCCCGAGCAGTTCTTC.

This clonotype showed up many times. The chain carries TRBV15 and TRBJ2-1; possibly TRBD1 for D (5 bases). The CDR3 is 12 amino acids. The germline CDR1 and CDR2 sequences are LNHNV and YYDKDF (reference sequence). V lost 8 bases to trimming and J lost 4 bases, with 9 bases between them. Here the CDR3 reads CATGHSYNEQFF. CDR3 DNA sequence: TGTGCCACCGGACACTCTTACAATGAGCAGTTCTTC.

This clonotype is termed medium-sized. As DNA, the CDR3 is TGCATCGGGACAGGCGAGGACGGGGAGCTGTTTTTT. It translates to CIGTGEDGELFF. The gene calls are TRBV29-1 and TRBJ2-2; 8 bases line up with TRBD1. Germline-derived CDR1 and CDR2 are SQVTM and ANQGSEA. CDR3 length: 12 amino acids.

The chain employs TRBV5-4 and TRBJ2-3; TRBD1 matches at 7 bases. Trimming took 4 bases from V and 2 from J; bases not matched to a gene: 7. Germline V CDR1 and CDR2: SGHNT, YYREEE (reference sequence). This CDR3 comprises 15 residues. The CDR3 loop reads CASSRSGQTTDTQYF. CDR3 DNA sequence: TGTGCCAGCAGCCGATCGGGACAGACCACAGATACGCAGTATTTT.

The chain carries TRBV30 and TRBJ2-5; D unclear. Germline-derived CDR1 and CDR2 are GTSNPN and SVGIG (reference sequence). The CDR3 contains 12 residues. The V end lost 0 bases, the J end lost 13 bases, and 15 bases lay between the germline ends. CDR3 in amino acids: CAWSVGGEMLYF. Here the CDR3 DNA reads TGTGCCTGGAGTGTTGGTGGTGAGATGTTGTACTTC. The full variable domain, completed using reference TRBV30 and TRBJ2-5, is SQTIHQWPATLVQPVGSPLSLECTVEGTSNPNLYWYRQAAGRGLQLLFYSVGIGQISSEVPQNLSASRPQDRQFILSSKKLLLSDSGFYLCAWSVGGEMLYFGPGTRLLVL.

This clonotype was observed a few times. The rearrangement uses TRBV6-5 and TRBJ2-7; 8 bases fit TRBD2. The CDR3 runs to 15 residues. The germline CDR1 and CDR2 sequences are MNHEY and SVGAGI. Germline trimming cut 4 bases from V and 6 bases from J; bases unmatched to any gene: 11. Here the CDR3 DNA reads TGTGCCAGCAGTTGGAACAGAGCGGGAGAAAGCGAGCAGTACTTC. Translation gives CASSWNRAGESEQYF.

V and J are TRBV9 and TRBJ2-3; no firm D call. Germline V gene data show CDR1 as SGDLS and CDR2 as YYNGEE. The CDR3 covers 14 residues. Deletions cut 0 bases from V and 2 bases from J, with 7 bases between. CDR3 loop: CASSVVGFTDTQYF. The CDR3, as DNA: TGTGCCAGCAGCGTAGTCGGCTTCACAGATACGCAGTATTTT.

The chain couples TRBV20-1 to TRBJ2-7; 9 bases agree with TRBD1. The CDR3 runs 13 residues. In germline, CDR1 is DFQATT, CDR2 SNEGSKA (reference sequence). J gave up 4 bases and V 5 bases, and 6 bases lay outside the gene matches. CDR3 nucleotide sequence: TGCAGTGCTGGGGGACAGGGAGATTACGAGCAGTACTTC. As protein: CSAGGQGDYEQYF.

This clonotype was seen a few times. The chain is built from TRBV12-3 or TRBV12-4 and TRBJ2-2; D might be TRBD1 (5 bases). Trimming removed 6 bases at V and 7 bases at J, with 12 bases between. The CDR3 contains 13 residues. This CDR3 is CASRSQGVGELFF. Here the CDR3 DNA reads TGTGCCAGCAGGTCTCAGGGTGTCGGGGAGCTGTTTTTT.

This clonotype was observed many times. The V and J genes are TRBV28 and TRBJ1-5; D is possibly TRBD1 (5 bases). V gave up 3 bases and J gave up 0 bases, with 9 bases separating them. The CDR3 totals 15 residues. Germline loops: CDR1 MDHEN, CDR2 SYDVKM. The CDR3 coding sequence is TGTGCCAGCAGTTTCTTCGACAGTAGCAATCAGCCCCAGCATTTT. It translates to CASSFFDSSNQPQHF.

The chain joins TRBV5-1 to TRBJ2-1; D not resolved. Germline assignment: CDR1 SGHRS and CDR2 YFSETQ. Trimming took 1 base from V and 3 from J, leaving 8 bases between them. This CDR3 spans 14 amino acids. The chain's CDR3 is CASSLKADYNEQFF. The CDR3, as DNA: TGCGCCAGCAGCTTGAAGGCAGACTACAATGAGCAGTTCTTC.

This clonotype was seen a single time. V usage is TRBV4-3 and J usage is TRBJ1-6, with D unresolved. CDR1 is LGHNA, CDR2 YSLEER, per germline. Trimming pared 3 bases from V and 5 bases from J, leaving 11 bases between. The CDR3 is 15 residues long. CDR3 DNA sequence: TGCGCCAGCAGCCATGGGCCCGGGGATAATTCACCCCTCCACTTT. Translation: CASSHGPGDNSPLHF.

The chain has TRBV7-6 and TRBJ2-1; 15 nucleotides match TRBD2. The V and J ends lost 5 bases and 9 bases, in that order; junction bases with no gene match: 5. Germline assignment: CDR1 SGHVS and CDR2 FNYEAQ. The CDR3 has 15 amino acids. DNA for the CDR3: TGTGCCAGCAGCCCTAGGACTAGCGGGGGGGGTGAGCAGTTCTTC. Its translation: CASSPRTSGGGEQFF.

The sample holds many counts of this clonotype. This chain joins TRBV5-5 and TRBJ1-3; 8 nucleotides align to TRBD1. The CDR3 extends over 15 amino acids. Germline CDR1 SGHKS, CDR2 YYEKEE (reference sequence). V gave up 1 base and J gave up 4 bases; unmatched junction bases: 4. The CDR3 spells CASSLMGTGGNTIYF. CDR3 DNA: TGTGCCAGCAGCTTGATGGGGACAGGAGGAAACACCATATATTTT.

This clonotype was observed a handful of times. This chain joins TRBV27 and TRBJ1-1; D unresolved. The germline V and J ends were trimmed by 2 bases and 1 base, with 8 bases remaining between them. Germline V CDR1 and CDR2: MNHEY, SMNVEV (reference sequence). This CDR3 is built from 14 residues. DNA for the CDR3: TGTGCCAGCAGTTTACTCATGGAGAACACTGAAGCTTTCTTT. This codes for CASSLLMENTEAFF.

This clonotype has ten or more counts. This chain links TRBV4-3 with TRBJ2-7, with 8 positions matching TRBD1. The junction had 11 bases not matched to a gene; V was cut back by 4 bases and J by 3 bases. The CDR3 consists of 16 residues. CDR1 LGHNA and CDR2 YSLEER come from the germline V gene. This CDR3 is CASSPGPGGTVYEQYF. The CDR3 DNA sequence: TGCGCCAGCAGCCCGGGACCAGGGGGCACAGTCTACGAGCAGTACTTC.

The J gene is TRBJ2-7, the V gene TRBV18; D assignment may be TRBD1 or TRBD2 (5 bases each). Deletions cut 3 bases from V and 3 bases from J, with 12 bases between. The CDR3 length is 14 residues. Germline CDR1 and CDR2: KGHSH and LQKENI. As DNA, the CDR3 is TGTGCCAGCTCACCTAGACATGGGGGCTACGAGCAGTACTTC. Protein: CASSPRHGGYEQYF.

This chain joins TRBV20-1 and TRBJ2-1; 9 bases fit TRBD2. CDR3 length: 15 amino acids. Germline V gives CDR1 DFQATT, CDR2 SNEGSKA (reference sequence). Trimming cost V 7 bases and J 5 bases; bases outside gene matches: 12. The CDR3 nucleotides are TGCAGTGTAGGTTTAGGCGGGAGGGTCCACAATGAGCAGTTCTTC. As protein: CSVGLGGRVHNEQFF.

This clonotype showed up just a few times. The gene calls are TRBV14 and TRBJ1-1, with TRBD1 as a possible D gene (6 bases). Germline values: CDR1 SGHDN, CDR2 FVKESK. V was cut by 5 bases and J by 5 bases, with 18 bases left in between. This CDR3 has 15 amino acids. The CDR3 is CASSTLPRGRTEAFF. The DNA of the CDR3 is TGTGCCAGCAGCACCCTTCCCCGGGGGCGGACTGAAGCTTTCTTT. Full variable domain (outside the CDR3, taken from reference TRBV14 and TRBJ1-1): EAGVTQFPSHSVIEKGQTVTLRCDPISGHDNLYWYRRVMGKEIKFLLHFVKESKQDESGMPNNRFLAERTGGTYSTLKVQPAELEDSGVYFCASSTLPRGRTEAFFGQGTRLTVV.

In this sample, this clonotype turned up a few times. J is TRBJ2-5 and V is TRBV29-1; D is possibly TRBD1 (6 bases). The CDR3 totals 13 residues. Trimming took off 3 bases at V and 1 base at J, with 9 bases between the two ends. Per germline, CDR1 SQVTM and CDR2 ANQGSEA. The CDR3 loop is CSVEGHFQETQYF. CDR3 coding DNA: TGCAGCGTTGAGGGACACTTCCAAGAGACCCAGTACTTC.

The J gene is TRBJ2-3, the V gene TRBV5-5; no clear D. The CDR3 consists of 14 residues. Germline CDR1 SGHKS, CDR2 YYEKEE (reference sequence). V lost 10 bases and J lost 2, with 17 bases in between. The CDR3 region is CAGRQTFLTDTQYF. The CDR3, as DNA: TGTGCCGGCCGGCAGACCTTTCTCACAGATACGCAGTATTTT.

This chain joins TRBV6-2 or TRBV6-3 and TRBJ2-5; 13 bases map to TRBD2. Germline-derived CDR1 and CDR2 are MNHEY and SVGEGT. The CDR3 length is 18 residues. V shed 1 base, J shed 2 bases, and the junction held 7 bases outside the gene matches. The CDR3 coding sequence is TGTGCCAGCAGTTACTTTGGGACTAGCGGGATCCTTCAAGAGACCCAGTACTTC. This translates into CASSYFGTSGILQETQYF.

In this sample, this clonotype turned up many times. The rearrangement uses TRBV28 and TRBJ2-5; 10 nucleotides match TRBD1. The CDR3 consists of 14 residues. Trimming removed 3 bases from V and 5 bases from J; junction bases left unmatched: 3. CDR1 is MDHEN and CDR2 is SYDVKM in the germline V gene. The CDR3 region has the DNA TGTGCCAGCAGTTTCCCGGGACAGGGGGAGACCCAGTACTTC. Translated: CASSFPGQGETQYF.

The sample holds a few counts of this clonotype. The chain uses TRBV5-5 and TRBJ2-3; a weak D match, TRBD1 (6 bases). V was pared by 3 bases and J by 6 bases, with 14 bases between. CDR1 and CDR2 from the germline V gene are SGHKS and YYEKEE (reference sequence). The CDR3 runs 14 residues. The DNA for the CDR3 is TGTGCCAGCAGCTACAGGGACCCGGCTGATACGCAGTATTTT. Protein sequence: CASSYRDPADTQYF.

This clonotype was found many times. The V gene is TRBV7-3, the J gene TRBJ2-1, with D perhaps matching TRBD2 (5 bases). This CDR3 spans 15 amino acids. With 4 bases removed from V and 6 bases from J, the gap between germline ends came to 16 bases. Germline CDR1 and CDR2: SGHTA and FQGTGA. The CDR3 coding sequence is TGTGCCAGCAGCTCCGAAGCGAGAGGACTCAATGAGCAGTTCTTC. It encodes CASSSEARGLNEQFF.

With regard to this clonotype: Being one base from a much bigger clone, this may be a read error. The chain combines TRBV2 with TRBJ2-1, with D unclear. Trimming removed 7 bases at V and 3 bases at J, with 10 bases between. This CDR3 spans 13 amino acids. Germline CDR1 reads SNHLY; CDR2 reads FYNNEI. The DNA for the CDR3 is TGTGCCAGCACGGTGCTCAACTACAATGAGCAGTTCTTC. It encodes CASTVLNYNEQFF.

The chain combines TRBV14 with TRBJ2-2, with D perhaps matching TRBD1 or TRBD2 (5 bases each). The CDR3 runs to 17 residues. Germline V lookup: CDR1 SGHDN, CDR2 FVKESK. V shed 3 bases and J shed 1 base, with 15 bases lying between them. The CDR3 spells CASSQRGRQWNTGELFF. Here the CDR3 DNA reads TGTGCCAGCAGCCAGAGGGGCCGACAGTGGAACACCGGGGAGCTGTTTTTT.

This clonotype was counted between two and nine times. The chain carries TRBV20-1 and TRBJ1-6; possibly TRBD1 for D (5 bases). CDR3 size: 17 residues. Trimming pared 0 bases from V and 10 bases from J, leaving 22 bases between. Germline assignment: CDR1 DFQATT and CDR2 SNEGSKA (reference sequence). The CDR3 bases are TGCAGTGCTAGAGATCCGTGGGGGGATAGGCGGTTCTCACCCCTCCACTTT. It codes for CSARDPWGDRRFSPLHF.

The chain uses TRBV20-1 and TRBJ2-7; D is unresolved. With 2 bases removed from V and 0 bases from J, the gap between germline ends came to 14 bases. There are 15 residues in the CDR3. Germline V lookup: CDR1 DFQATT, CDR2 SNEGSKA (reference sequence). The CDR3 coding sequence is TGCAGTGCTAGATCCCCGTTCGCCAGCTCCTACGAGCAGTACTTC. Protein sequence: CSARSPFASSYEQYF.

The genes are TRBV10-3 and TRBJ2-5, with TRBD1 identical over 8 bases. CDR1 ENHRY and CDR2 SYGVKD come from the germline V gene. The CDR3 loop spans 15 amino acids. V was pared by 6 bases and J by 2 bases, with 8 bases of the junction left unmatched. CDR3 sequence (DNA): TGTGCCATCAGGGGTCAGGGGGCCGTACAAGAGACCCAGTACTTC. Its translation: CAIRGQGAVQETQYF.